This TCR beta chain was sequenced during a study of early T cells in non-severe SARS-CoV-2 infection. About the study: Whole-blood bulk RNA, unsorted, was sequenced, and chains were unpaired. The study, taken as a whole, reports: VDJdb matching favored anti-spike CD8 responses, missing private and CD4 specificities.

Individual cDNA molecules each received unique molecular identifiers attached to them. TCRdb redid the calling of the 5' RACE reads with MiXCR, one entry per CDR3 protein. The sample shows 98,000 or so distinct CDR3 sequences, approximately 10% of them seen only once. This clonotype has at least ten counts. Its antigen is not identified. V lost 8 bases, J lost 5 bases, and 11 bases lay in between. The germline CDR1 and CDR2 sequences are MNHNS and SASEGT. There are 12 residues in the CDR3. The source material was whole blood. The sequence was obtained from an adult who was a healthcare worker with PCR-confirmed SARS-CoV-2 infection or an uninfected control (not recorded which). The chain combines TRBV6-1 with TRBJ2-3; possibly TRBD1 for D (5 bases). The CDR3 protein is CASGAGLDTQYF. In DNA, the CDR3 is TGTGCCAGCGGGGCAGGTTTAGATACGCAGTATTTT.